These 7 T cell receptor beta chains came from one sample sequenced in a study of beta chain features in type 1 diabetes. The authors reverse transcribed all of the isolated RNA, so sequencing captured expressed TCRB transcripts. Clones were sequenced by immunoSEQ multiplex PCR, and TCRdb holds only the in-frame ones, with some missing. Of a few hundred thousand clones listed, 25% to 30% are singletons. The sample consisted of central memory CD4+ T cells from blood. The receptors here all came from a man aged 25-40 years in good health.

This rearrangement joins TRBV16 to TRBJ2-7; a weak D match, TRBD2 (5 bases). This CDR3 has 14 amino acids. The germline V gene has CDR1 KGHSY and CDR2 FQNENV. V was cut by 0 bases and J by 0 bases, with 6 bases left in between. The CDR3 protein is CASSQSGSSYEQYF. For the CDR3, the DNA is TGTGCCAGCAGCCAATCGGGGAGCTCCTACGAGCAGTACTTC.

V and J are TRBV30 and TRBJ2-1, with D possibly matching TRBD1 (6 bases). Trimming stripped 3 bases from V and 10 bases from J, with 25 bases between. The CDR3 is 16 residues long. In germline, CDR1 is GTSNPN, CDR2 SVGIG (reference sequence). Here the CDR3 reads CAWSSERGSLSREQFF. CDR3 DNA sequence: TGTGCCTGGAGCAGCGAAAGGGGGAGCCTCTCACGGGAGCAGTTCTTC.

The genes are TRBV30 and TRBJ1-1; D not certain. CDR1 is GTSNPN and CDR2 is SVGIG in the germline V gene (reference sequence). The CDR3 consists of 13 residues. The ends were cut back, 0 bases at V and 1 base at J, with 6 bases in the middle. The CDR3 loop reads CAWSVSTNTEAFF. The CDR3 nucleotides are TGTGCCTGGAGTGTATCTACGAACACTGAAGCTTTCTTT.

J is TRBJ2-1 and V is TRBV1; the table's D call, TRBD2, has no DNA check behind it. TRBV1 is classified as a pseudogene. CDR3 length: 22 residues. CDR3 nucleotide sequence: TGCACCAGCAGCCAAGATTTTTCGAGGACTAGCGGGAGGGCCCGCTCCTACAATGAGCAGTTCTTC. It encodes CTSSQDFSRTSGRARSYNEQFF.

This chain joins TRBV7-9 and TRBJ1-5; D not certain. The CDR3 spans 14 residues. Germline loops: CDR1 SEHNR, CDR2 FQNEAQ (reference sequence). Trimming left V 5 bases short and J 2 bases short, with 10 bases between. The CDR3 DNA is TGTGCCAGCAGCAACAGTGGGGGCAATCAGCCCCAGCATTTT. Encoded protein: CASSNSGGNQPQHF. The full variable domain, with the rest looked up from reference TRBV7-9 and TRBJ1-5, is DTGVSQNPRHKITKRGQNVTFRCDPISEHNRLYWYRQTLGQGPEFLTYFQNEAQLEKSRLLSDRFSAERPKGSFSTLEIQRTEQGDSAMYLCASSNSGGNQPQHFGDGTRLSIL.

This clone has only a few counts. This chain links TRBV7-2 with TRBJ2-7; 11 nucleotides agree with TRBD1. This CDR3 region has 15 residues. Losses at the gene ends were 3 bases for V and 5 bases for J; bases not matched to a gene: 6. CDR1 is SGHTA, CDR2 FQGNSA, per germline. CDR3 residues: CASSFIGQGAHEQYF. DNA of the CDR3: TGTGCCAGCAGCTTCATTGGACAGGGGGCGCACGAGCAGTACTTC.

The V call is TRBV4-3, the J call TRBJ2-3, with D possibly being TRBD2 (5 bases). This CDR3 region has 15 residues. Germline loops: CDR1 LGHNA, CDR2 YSLEER. V was cut by 1 base and J by 2 bases, with 10 bases left in between. The CDR3 coding sequence is TGCGCCAGCAGCCAAGCGGACTTACACACAGATACGCAGTATTTT. Protein: CASSQADLHTDTQYF.